This TCR beta chain was identified in a study of T cell responses to AZD1222 COVID-19 vaccine. Germline CDR1 reads SGHTA; CDR2 reads FQGNSA. This CDR3 comprises 12 residues. The ends were cut back, 2 bases at V and 7 bases at J, with 5 bases in the middle. Notes on the study in general: Reportedly, nearly half of unique spike TCRs recognized epitopes outside B.1.351/B.1.1.7 mutations. Most donors were white British and more were female, and clonal diversity was possibly underestimated. Researchers took repertoire samples only after the peak T cell response had come.

Profiling relied on immunoSEQ multiplex PCR, and the TCRdb table lists in-frame clones only, not all of them. The sample carries fewer than 85,000 clones, approximately 90% recorded once. The sample holds one count of this clone. Its specificity is unknown. V and J are TRBV7-2 and TRBJ2-2; D is uncertain. The sequencing here drew on peripheral blood, taken 28 days after the second dose of the MenACWY control vaccine. The origin of this receptor is an adult who received the MenACWY meningococcal vaccine as a control. CDR3: CASSLLSGELFF. The CDR3 DNA reads TGTGCCAGCAGCTTATTAAGCGGGGAGCTGTTTTTT. Full variable domain (missing parts from reference TRBV7-2 and TRBJ2-2): GAGVSQSPSNKVTEKGKDVELRCDPISGHTALYWYRQSLGQGLEFLIYFQGNSAPDKSGLPSDRFSAERTGGSVSTLTIQRTQQEDSAVYLCASSLLSGELFFGEGSRLTVL.